The 5 T cell receptor beta chains below were found in one sample sequenced in a study of technical replicates of blood from a few donors. Profiling relied on immunoSEQ multiplex PCR, and the TCRdb table lists in-frame clones only, not all of them. Among about 79,000 clones listed, 90% to 95% were seen once. Sequenced sample: T cells isolated from PBMCs. The receptors here all came from a human donor in good health.

This chain joins TRBV5-1 and TRBJ2-7, with a tentative D call TRBD1 (6 bases). The germline gives CDR1 SGHRS, CDR2 YFSETQ. V gave up 4 bases and J gave up 2 bases, with 16 bases separating them. The CDR3 runs 15 residues. This CDR3 is CASSQLTGSAYEQYF. CDR3 bases: TGCGCCAGCAGCCAACTGACAGGATCGGCCTACGAGCAGTACTTC.

The chain recombines TRBV4-1 with TRBJ2-1; 12 bases are a match to TRBD2. This CDR3 is 15 amino acids long. CDR1 and CDR2 (germline): MGHRA, YSYEKL. V was pared by 1 base and J by 7 bases, with 2 bases of the junction left unmatched. CDR3 protein: CASSQGLAGENEQFF. The CDR3 DNA is TGCGCCAGCAGCCAAGGACTAGCGGGGGAAAATGAGCAGTTCTTC.

In its sample, this clone was seen once. This chain uses TRBV19 with TRBJ1-3; TRBD1 might be the D (5 bases). The CDR3 totals 14 residues. V dropped 5 bases and J dropped 1 base, with 9 bases sitting between them. Germline assignment: CDR1 LNHDA and CDR2 SQIVND (reference sequence). This chain's CDR3 is CASSRQRSGNTIYF. The CDR3 nucleotides read TGTGCCAGTAGTCGACAGAGATCTGGAAACACCATATATTTT.

The V call is TRBV29-1, the J call TRBJ2-6; maybe TRBD2 (6 bases). CDR3 size: 17 residues. Looked up from germline, CDR1 is SQVTM and CDR2 is ANQGSEA. V lost 5 bases and J lost 5, with 22 bases in between. For the CDR3, the DNA is TGCAGCGTTTCCGGGAGTAGCATACAAAGTCGGGCCAACGTCCTGACTTTC. Amino acid sequence: CSVSGSSIQSRANVLTF.

V and J are TRBV21-1 and TRBJ2-7; the DNA was not compared with TRBD2, the D call given in the table. TRBV21-1 corresponds to a pseudogene. The CDR3 consists of 16 residues. The CDR3 DNA sequence: TGTGCCAGCAGCAAACATCCTGTTGACCGGGGGAACGAGCAGTACTTC. Translating gives CASSKHPVDRGNEQYF.